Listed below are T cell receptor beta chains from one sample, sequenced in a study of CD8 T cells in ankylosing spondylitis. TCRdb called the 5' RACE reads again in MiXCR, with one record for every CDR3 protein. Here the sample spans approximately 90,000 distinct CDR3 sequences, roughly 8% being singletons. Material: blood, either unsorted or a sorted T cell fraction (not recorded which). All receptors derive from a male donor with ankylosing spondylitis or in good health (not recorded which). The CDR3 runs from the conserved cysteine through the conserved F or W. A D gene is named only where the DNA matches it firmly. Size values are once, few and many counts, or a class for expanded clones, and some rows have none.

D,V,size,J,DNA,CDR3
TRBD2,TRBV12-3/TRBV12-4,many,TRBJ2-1,TGTGCCAGCACCCATACCTTAGCGGGAGGTGGCAACAATGAGCAGTTCTTC,CASTHTLAGGGNNEQFF
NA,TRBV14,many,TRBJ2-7,TGTGCCAGCAGCCCTCAGGGGTACGACTACGAGCAGTACTTC,CASSPQGYDYEQYF
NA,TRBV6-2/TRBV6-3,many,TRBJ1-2,TGTGCCAGCGCAGCCACGGGGGCCTTCTATGGCTACACCTTC,CASAATGAFYGYTF
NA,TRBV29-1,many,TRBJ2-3,TGCAGCGTTGATTCGGCGCAGGGGAGTGGGCCAGATACGCAGTATTTT,CSVDSAQGSGPDTQYF
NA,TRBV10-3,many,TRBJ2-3,TGTGCCATCAGTGATGGCAGGCAAGATACGCAGTATTTT,CAISDGRQDTQYF
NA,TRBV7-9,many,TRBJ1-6,TGTGCCAGCAGCTTTGGCAGGGGCGGATCACCCCTCCACTTT,CASSFGRGGSPLHF
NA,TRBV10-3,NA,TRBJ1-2,TGTGCCATCAGTGAGGTCTGGAGGGGTGGCTATGGCTACACCTTC,CAISEVWRGGYGYTF
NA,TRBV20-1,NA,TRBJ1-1,TGCAGTGCCCTGCGGCCAGCGAACACTGAAGCTTTCTTT,CSALRPANTEAFF
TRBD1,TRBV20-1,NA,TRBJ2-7,TGCAGTGCTAGAGGGGGGTCAGGGGGCGGATACGAGCAGTACTTC,CSARGGSGGGYEQYF
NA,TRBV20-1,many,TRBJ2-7,TGCAGTGCTAGTTTCGGTATCTCCTACGAGCAGTACTTC,CSASFGISYEQYF
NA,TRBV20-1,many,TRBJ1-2,TGCAGGGCCGATCCAGGGTATGGCTACACCTTC,CRADPGYGYTF